Below, 27 T cell receptor beta chains from the same sample are listed, as sequenced in a study of identifying expanded T cells in peripheral blood. Profiled with immunoSEQ multiplex PCR; TCRdb holds only in-frame clones, not every one. The table records roughly 100,000 clones, around 89% of them present only once. The sample taken for sequencing was blood. All receptors derive from a person between 18 and 75 years old in good health.

V and J are TRBV7-2 and TRBJ2-7; 8 bases line up with TRBD1. V was pared by 0 bases and J by 2 bases, with 12 bases of the junction left unmatched. Germline loops: CDR1 SGHTA, CDR2 FQGNSA. The CDR3 loop spans 18 amino acids. The CDR3 sequence is CASSLAFFMTGEAYEQYF. In nucleotides, the CDR3 is TGTGCCAGCAGCTTAGCCTTTTTTATGACAGGGGAGGCCTACGAGCAGTACTTC. Using reference TRBV7-2 and TRBJ2-7 for the parts outside the CDR3, the full variable domain is GAGVSQSPSNKVTEKGKDVELRCDPISGHTALYWYRQSLGQGLEFLIYFQGNSAPDKSGLPSDRFSAERTGGSVSTLTIQRTQQEDSAVYLCASSLAFFMTGEAYEQYFGPGTRLTVT.

The chain carries TRBV4-3 and TRBJ1-5; D is possibly TRBD1 (5 bases). Trimming stripped 4 bases from V and 0 bases from J, with 10 bases between. This CDR3 is 15 amino acids long. Per the germline V gene, CDR1 is LGHNA and CDR2 is YSLEER. CDR3 sequence reads: CASSRDGHSNQPQHF. The CDR3 bases are TGCGCCAGCAGCCGAGACGGACATAGCAATCAGCCCCAGCATTTT.

The chain joins TRBV2 to TRBJ2-1; TRBD2 matches 9 bases. V was pared by 4 bases and J by 8 bases, with 9 bases of the junction left unmatched. Germline-derived CDR1 and CDR2 are SNHLY and FYNNEI. The CDR3 spans 15 residues. The CDR3 region is CASSAEAGGGHEQFF. As DNA, the CDR3 is TGTGCCAGCAGTGCCGAAGCGGGGGGTGGACATGAGCAGTTCTTC. Using reference TRBV2 and TRBJ2-1 for the parts outside the CDR3, the full variable domain is EPEVTQTPSHQVTQMGQEVILRCVPISNHLYFYWYRQILGQKVEFLVSFYNNEISEKSEIFDDQFSVERPDGSNFTLKIRSTKLEDSAMYFCASSAEAGGGHEQFFGPGTRLTVL.

V is TRBV6-6 and J is TRBJ2-5; D is unresolved. V was clipped by 1 base and J by 5 bases, with 2 bases between them. Germline CDR1 MNHNY, CDR2 SVGAGI (reference sequence). This CDR3 has 11 amino acids. CDR3 sequence reads: CASSYWETQYF. CDR3 DNA: TGTGCCAGCAGTTACTGGGAGACCCAGTACTTC.

The rearrangement links TRBV13 to TRBJ2-3, with 9 positions matching TRBD2. The CDR3 is made up of 18 amino acids. With V trimmed by 1 base and J by 3 bases, 11 bases remained unmatched. Per germline, CDR1 PRHDT and CDR2 FYEKMQ (reference sequence). The CDR3 region is CASSLAVAGDWSTDTQYF. In DNA form, the CDR3 reads TGTGCCAGCAGCTTAGCGGTAGCGGGAGATTGGTCGACAGATACGCAGTATTTT.

The V gene is TRBV11-2, the J gene TRBJ2-3, with 9 bases lining up with TRBD1. V lost 5 bases to trimming and J lost 4 bases; unmatched junction nucleotides: 4. Germline CDR1 SGHAT, CDR2 FQNNGV. This CDR3 has 14 amino acids. In DNA, the CDR3 is TGTGCCAGCAGCGTTGGACAGGGGTCAGATACGCAGTATTTT. Its translation: CASSVGQGSDTQYF.

This clone was detected once. This chain links TRBV4-3 with TRBJ1-2, with a weak D call TRBD1 (5 bases). CDR1 is LGHNA, CDR2 YSLEER, per germline. The V end was cut by 4 bases, the J end by 4 bases, with 13 bases between. This CDR3 has 14 amino acids. This CDR3 is CASSPPGGVYGYTF. The CDR3 DNA reads TGCGCCAGCAGCCCTCCCGGGGGGGTCTATGGCTACACCTTC.

The chain joins TRBV15 to TRBJ1-2; a possible D gene is TRBD1 (5 bases). The CDR3 loop spans 17 amino acids. Trimming stripped 4 bases from V and 3 bases from J, with 21 bases between. Germline loops: CDR1 LNHNV, CDR2 YYDKDF (reference sequence). CDR3 nucleotide sequence: TGTGCCACCAGCACGGGGCAGGGAGGTAGTTGGGACTATGGCTACACCTTC. Amino acids: CATSTGQGGSWDYGYTF. The full variable domain, with the rest looked up from reference TRBV15 and TRBJ1-2, is DAMVIQNPRYQVTQFGKPVTLSCSQTLNHNVMYWYQQKSSQAPKLLFHYYDKDFNNEADTPDNFQSRRPNTSFCFLDIRSPGLGDTAMYLCATSTGQGGSWDYGYTFGSGTRLTVV.

As to this clone: This same CDR3 is encoded by further DNA sequences in the sample. J is TRBJ1-1 and V is TRBV6-6; D is undetermined. The ends were cut back, 4 bases at V and 3 bases at J, with 9 bases in the middle. The CDR3 is made up of 13 amino acids. Germline CDR1 MNHNY, CDR2 SVGAGI (reference sequence). Here the CDR3 reads CASSSDGDTEAFF. Written as DNA, the CDR3 is TGTGCCAGCAGTTCTGACGGCGACACTGAAGCTTTCTTT.

The chain joins TRBV15 to TRBJ1-5, with TRBD1 matching 8 bases. The CDR3 is 16 residues long. Germline V gives CDR1 LNHNV, CDR2 YYDKDF (reference sequence). The ends lost 3 bases at V and 6 bases at J; junction bases unmatched: 10. The CDR3 DNA is TGTGCCACCAGCAGGGGCGGGACAGGCAGGACTCAGCCCCAGCATTTT. Its translation is CATSRGGTGRTQPQHF.

The chain links TRBV5-1 to TRBJ1-1; D might be TRBD1 (6 bases). The CDR3 is 13 amino acids. The germline V and J ends were trimmed by 2 bases and 5 bases, with 10 bases remaining between them. Germline V gives CDR1 SGHRS, CDR2 YFSETQ. CDR3 bases: TGCGCCAGCAGCTTAGGACAGAAAACTGAAGCTTTCTTT. It yields the protein CASSLGQKTEAFF.

The chain uses TRBV28 and TRBJ2-1; the match to TRBD2 covers 9 bases. Germline loops: CDR1 MDHEN, CDR2 SYDVKM. The ends lost 5 bases at V and 6 bases at J; junction bases unmatched: 11. The CDR3 is 16 residues long. The CDR3 is CASSPSGLARGNEQFF. In DNA form, the CDR3 reads TGTGCCAGCAGTCCCTCCGGACTAGCGAGGGGCAATGAGCAGTTCTTC.

This rearrangement joins TRBV30 to TRBJ1-2; D gene uncertain. Germline loops: CDR1 GTSNPN, CDR2 SVGIG (reference sequence). Trimming cost V 3 bases and J 8 bases, with 16 bases left between them. The CDR3 is 13 residues long. CDR3 bases: TGTGCCTGGAGCTCCTCGGGCAGCCTCGGCTACACCTTC. This encodes CAWSSSGSLGYTF.

CDR3 coding DNA: TGTGCCAGTAGTCTCCATGGTGGGCCCCAGCATTTT. It specifies CASSLHGGPQHF. The chain uses TRBV19 and TRBJ1-5; the D is unclear. Trimming stripped 5 bases from V and 9 bases from J, with 11 bases between. Germline CDR1 is LNHDA and CDR2 is SQIVND (reference sequence). The CDR3 sequence is 12 residues long.

This clone was counted once. This chain joins TRBV27 and TRBJ1-1; unclear D gene. V dropped 2 bases and J dropped 4 bases, with 8 bases sitting between them. In germline, CDR1 is MNHEY, CDR2 SMNVEV (reference sequence). The CDR3 contains 13 residues. CDR3 region: CASSLSRSTEAFF. As DNA, the CDR3 is TGTGCCAGCAGTTTAAGCAGAAGCACTGAAGCTTTCTTT.

This sequence joins TRBV28 and TRBJ1-5; no clear D. Looked up from germline, CDR1 is MDHEN and CDR2 is SYDVKM. Between the trimmed V and J ends, which lost 4 bases and 7 bases, there was a span of 11 bases. The length of the CDR3 is 13 residues. The CDR3: CASSSTRWQPQHF. CDR3 nucleotide sequence: TGTGCCAGCAGTTCCACCCGGTGGCAGCCCCAGCATTTT. Using reference TRBV28 and TRBJ1-5 for the parts outside the CDR3, the full variable domain is DVKVTQSSRYLVKRTGEKVFLECVQDMDHENMFWYRQDPGLGLRLIYFSYDVKMKEKGDIPEGYSVSREKKERFSLILESASTNQTSMYLCASSSTRWQPQHFGDGTRLSIL.

The V gene is TRBV7-9, the J gene TRBJ2-5; D gene unclear. This CDR3 has 13 residues. The germline V gene encodes CDR1 SEHNR and CDR2 FQNEAQ (reference sequence). Trimming removed 2 bases from V and 5 bases from J, with 9 bases in between. The CDR3: CASSLTGAETQYF. Written as DNA, the CDR3 is TGTGCCAGCAGCTTAACCGGCGCCGAGACCCAGTACTTC.

CDR3 sequence reads: CASSPVGGTRPGEQFF. Written as DNA, the CDR3 is TGCGCCAGCAGCCCCGTGGGAGGGACCCGTCCAGGGGAGCAGTTCTTC. This rearrangement joins TRBV4-1 to TRBJ2-1; 7 nucleotides align to TRBD2. The CDR3 sequence is 16 residues long. V dropped 4 bases and J dropped 10; count of bases not matched to a gene: 16. Germline V CDR1 and CDR2: MGHRA, YSYEKL.

V and J are TRBV15 and TRBJ1-4; D may be TRBD1 (5 bases). The V end was cut by 0 bases, the J end by 7 bases, with 12 bases between. This CDR3 region has 15 residues. CDR1 is LNHNV, CDR2 YYDKDF, per germline (reference sequence). The CDR3 sequence is CATSRDPRGGEKLFF. CDR3 coding DNA: TGTGCCACCAGCAGAGATCCCCGGGGGGGTGAAAAACTGTTTTTT.

The chain couples TRBV9 to TRBJ2-2, with 13 bases that match TRBD2. Germline values: CDR1 SGDLS, CDR2 YYNGEE. J lost 4 bases, V lost 2 bases, and 8 bases had no gene match. The CDR3 totals 18 residues. In DNA form, the CDR3 reads TGTGCCAGCAGCGTCGGGACTAGCGGGACGCGTGCCACCGGGGAGCTGTTTTTT. Its translation: CASSVGTSGTRATGELFF. The full variable domain, its missing parts supplied by reference TRBV9 and TRBJ2-2, is DSGVTQTPKHLITATGQRVTLRCSPRSGDLSVYWYQQSLDQGLQFLIQYYNGEERAKGNILERFSAQQFPDLHSELNLSSLELGDSALYFCASSVGTSGTRATGELFFGEGSRLTVL.

The V gene is TRBV27, the J gene TRBJ1-2; possibly TRBD1 for D (6 bases). From germline, CDR1 is MNHEY and CDR2 SMNVEV (reference sequence). The CDR3 loop spans 15 amino acids. Between the trimmed V and J ends, which lost 8 bases and 4 bases, there was a span of 20 bases. The CDR3 nucleotides read TGTGCCAGCGGAACCACAGGGAAAAAAAGCTATGGCTACACCTTC. Translation gives CASGTTGKKSYGYTF.

The rearrangement joins TRBV5-4 to TRBJ1-1, with a tentative D call TRBD1 (6 bases). The CDR3 sequence is 16 residues long. Deletions cut 0 bases from V and 4 bases from J, with 16 bases between. Germline assignment: CDR1 SGHNT and CDR2 YYREEE (reference sequence). Here the CDR3 DNA reads TGTGCCAGCAGCTTGGGGGGGCAGGGTGGTGGCACTGAAGCTTTCTTT. Translated, it gives CASSLGGQGGGTEAFF. The complete variable domain, with remaining parts taken from reference TRBV5-4 and TRBJ1-1, reads ETGVTQSPTHLIKTRGQQVTLRCSSQSGHNTVSWYQQALGQGPQFIFQYYREEENGRGNFPPRFSGLQFPNYSSELNVNALELDDSALYLCASSLGGQGGGTEAFFGQGTRLTVV.

The table lists this clone with a count of one. V and J are TRBV28 and TRBJ1-6; 9 bases are shared with TRBD1. V dropped 6 bases and J dropped 9; count of bases not matched to a gene: 6. Germline V gene sequence: CDR1 MDHEN, CDR2 SYDVKM. The CDR3 spans 14 residues. CDR3 amino acids: CASRRTGALSPLHF. CDR3 nucleotide sequence: TGTGCCAGCAGGCGGACAGGGGCCCTTTCACCCCTCCACTTT.

The rearrangement joins TRBV11-3 to TRBJ2-1; D is uncertain. Trimming took off 5 bases at V and 5 bases at J, with 7 bases between the two ends. The CDR3 sequence is 12 residues long. Looked up from germline, CDR1 is SGHNT and CDR2 is YENEEA. This chain's CDR3 is CASSAQHNEQFF. The CDR3 nucleotides are TGTGCCAGCAGCGCACAGCACAATGAGCAGTTCTTC.

The chain employs TRBV6-1 and TRBJ1-4, with TRBD1 identical over 10 bases. Germline CDR1 and CDR2: MNHNS and SASEGT. The CDR3 has 13 residues. The V and J ends lost 6 bases and 6 bases, in that order; junction bases with no gene match: 1. DNA of the CDR3: TGTGCCAGCAGGGGGACAGGGGATGAAAAACTGTTTTTT. Translated: CASRGTGDEKLFF.

V and J are TRBV5-1 and TRBJ2-5; tentative D call: TRBD2 (5 bases). CDR1 SGHRS and CDR2 YFSETQ come from the germline V gene. Between the trimmed V and J ends, which lost 4 bases and 3 bases, there was a span of 16 bases. The CDR3 is made up of 15 amino acids. Written as DNA, the CDR3 is TGCGCCAGCAGCGTAATCCGGGAACCTGAAGAGACCCAGTACTTC. Protein: CASSVIREPEETQYF.

The V call is TRBV7-8, the J call TRBJ2-1; a possible D gene is TRBD2 (6 bases). Germline V gene data show CDR1 as SGHVS and CDR2 as FQNEAQ. The CDR3 loop spans 15 amino acids. V lost 3 bases and J 2 bases, leaving 11 bases between the germline ends. In DNA, the CDR3 is TGTGCCAGCAGCTTCCTAGCGAGTGCCTACAATGAGCAGTTCTTC. It encodes CASSFLASAYNEQFF. Filled out from reference TRBV7-8 and TRBJ2-1, the complete variable domain reads GAGVSQSPRYKVAKRGQDVALRCDPISGHVSLFWYQQALGQGPEFLTYFQNEAQLDKSGLPSDRFFAERPEGSVSTLKIQRTQQEDSAVYLCASSFLASAYNEQFFGPGTRLTVL.